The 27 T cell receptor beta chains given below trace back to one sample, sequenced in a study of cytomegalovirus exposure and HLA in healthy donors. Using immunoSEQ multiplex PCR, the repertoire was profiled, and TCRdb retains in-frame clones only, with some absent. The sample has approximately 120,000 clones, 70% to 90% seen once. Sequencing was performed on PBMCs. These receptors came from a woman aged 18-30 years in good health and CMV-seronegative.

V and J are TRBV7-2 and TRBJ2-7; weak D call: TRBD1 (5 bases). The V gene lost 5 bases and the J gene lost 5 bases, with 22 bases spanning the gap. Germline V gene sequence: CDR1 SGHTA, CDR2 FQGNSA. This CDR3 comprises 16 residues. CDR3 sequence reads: CASSRVGGQGRDEQYF. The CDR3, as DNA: TGTGCCAGCAGCCGGGTGGGTGGTCAGGGCCGGGACGAGCAGTACTTC.

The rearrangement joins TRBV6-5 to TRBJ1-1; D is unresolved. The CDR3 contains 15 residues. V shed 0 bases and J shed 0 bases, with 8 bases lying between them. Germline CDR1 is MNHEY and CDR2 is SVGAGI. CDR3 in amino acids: CASSYSATMNTEAFF. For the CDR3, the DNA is TGTGCCAGCAGTTACTCTGCCACTATGAACACTGAAGCTTTCTTT.

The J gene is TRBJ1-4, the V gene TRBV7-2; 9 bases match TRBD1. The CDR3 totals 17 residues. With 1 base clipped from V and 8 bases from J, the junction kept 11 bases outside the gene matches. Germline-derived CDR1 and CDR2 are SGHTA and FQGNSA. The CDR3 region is CASSLVNWDREGEKLFF. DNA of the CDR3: TGTGCCAGCAGCTTAGTTAACTGGGACAGGGAGGGAGAAAAACTGTTTTTT.

In DNA, the CDR3 is TGTGCCAGCAGTTTACTACCGGGAGAACCAGATACGCAGTATTTT. The encoded protein is CASSLLPGEPDTQYF. This sequence joins TRBV27 and TRBJ2-3; TRBD2 might be the D (6 bases). The V and J ends lost 2 bases and 4 bases respectively, with 13 bases between them. Per the germline V gene, CDR1 is MNHEY and CDR2 is SMNVEV (reference sequence). CDR3 length: 15 residues.

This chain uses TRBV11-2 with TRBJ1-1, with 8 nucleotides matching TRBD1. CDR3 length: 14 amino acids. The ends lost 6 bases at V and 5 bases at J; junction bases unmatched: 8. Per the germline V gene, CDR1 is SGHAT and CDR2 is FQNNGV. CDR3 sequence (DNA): TGTGCCAGCAGTTACCGGACAGGGAATACTGAAGCTTTCTTT. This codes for CASSYRTGNTEAFF.

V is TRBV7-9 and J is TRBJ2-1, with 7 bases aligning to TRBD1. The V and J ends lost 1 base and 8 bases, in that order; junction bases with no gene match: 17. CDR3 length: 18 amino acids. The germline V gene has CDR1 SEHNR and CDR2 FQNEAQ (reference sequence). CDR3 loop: CASSLGRQGGWSYDEQFF. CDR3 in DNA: TGTGCCAGCAGCTTAGGGAGACAAGGGGGCTGGAGTTACGATGAGCAGTTCTTC. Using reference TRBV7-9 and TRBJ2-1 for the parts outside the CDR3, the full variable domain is DTGVSQNPRHKITKRGQNVTFRCDPISEHNRLYWYRQTLGQGPEFLTYFQNEAQLEKSRLLSDRFSAERPKGSFSTLEIQRTEQGDSAMYLCASSLGRQGGWSYDEQFFGPGTRLTVL.

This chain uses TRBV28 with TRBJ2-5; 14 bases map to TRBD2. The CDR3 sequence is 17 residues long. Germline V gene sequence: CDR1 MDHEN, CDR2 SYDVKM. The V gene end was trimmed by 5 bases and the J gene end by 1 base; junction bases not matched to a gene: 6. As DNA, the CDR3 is TGTGCCAGCAGTGGGACTAGCGGGGGCCCCAGCCAAGAGACCCAGTACTTC. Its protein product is CASSGTSGGPSQETQYF.

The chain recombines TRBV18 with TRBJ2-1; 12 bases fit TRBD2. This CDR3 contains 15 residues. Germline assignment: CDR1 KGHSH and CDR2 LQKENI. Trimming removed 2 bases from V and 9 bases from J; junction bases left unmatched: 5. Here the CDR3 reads CASSPVTSGSGEQFF. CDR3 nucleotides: TGTGCCAGCTCACCAGTGACTAGCGGGAGTGGTGAGCAGTTCTTC.

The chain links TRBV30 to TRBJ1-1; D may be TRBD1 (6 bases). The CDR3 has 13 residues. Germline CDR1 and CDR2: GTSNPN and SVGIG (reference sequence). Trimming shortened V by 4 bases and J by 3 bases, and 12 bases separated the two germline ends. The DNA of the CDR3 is TGTGCCTGGAAAGAACAGGGCTACACTGAAGCTTTCTTT. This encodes CAWKEQGYTEAFF.

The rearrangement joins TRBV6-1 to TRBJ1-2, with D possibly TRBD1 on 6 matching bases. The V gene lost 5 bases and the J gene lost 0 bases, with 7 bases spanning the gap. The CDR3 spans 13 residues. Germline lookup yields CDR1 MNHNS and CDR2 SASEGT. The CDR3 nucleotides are TGTGCCAGCAGTTGGACAGCTAACTATGGCTACACCTTC. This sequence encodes CASSWTANYGYTF.

CDR3 sequence reads: CASINRDNNEKLFF. DNA of the CDR3: TGTGCCAGCATTAACCGGGACAACAATGAAAAACTGTTTTTT. The J gene is TRBJ1-4, the V gene TRBV6-5; perhaps TRBD1 as D (6 bases). V was cut by 7 bases and J by 5 bases, with 14 bases left in between. This CDR3 has 14 residues. Germline loops: CDR1 MNHEY, CDR2 SVGAGI.

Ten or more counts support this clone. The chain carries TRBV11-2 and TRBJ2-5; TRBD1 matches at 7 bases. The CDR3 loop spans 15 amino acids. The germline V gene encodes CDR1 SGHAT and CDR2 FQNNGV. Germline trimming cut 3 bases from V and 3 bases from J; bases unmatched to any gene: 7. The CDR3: CASSLCRGGEETQYF. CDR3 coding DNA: TGTGCCAGCAGCTTGTGCCGAGGGGGCGAAGAGACCCAGTACTTC. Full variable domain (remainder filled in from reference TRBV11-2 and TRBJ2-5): EAGVAQSPRYKIIEKRQSVAFWCNPISGHATLYWYQQILGQGPKLLIQFQNNGVVDDSQLPKDRFSAERLKGVDSTLKIQPAKLEDSAVYLCASSLCRGGEETQYFGPGTRLLVL.

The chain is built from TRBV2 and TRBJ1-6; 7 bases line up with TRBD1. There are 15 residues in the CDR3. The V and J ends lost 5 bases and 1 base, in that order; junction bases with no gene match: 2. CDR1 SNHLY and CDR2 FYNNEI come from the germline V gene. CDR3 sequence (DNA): TGTGCCAGCAGTAGGGGGCATTCCTATAATTCACCCCTCCACTTT. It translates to CASSRGHSYNSPLHF.

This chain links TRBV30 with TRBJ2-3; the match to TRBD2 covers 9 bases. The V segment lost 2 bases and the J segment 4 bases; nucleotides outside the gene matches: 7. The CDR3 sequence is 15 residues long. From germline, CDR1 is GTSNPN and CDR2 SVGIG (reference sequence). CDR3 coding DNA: TGTGCCTGGAGTATTGGCGGGGGGGGCGCAGATACGCAGTATTTT. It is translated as CAWSIGGGGADTQYF.

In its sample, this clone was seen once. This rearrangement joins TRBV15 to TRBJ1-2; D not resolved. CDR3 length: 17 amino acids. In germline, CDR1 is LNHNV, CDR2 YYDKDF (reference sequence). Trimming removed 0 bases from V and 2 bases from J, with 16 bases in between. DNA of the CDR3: TGTGCCACCAGCAGAGATAGATCGTCAGGCAAGAACTATGGCTACACCTTC. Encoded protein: CATSRDRSSGKNYGYTF.

CDR3 amino acids: CASSLDRGEQYF. The CDR3 DNA follows: TGTGCCAGCTCACTAGACAGGGGCGAGCAGTACTTC. The chain has TRBV18 and TRBJ2-7; 8 bases align to TRBD1. J was trimmed by 6 bases and V by 4 bases; bases with no gene match: 2. The CDR3 runs 12 residues. Looked up from germline, CDR1 is KGHSH and CDR2 is LQKENI.

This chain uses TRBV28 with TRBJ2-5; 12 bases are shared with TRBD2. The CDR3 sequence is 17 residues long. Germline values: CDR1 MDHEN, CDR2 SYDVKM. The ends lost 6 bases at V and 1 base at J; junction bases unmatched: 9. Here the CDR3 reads CASRPRTSGATQETQYF. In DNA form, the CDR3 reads TGTGCCAGCAGACCCCGGACTAGCGGGGCCACCCAAGAGACCCAGTACTTC.

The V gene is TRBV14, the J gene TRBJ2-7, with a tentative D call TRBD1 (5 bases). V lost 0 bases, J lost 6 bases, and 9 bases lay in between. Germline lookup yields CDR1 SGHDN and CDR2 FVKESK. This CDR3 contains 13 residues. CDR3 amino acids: CASSQDRVFEQYF. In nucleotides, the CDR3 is TGTGCCAGCAGCCAAGACAGGGTCTTCGAGCAGTACTTC.

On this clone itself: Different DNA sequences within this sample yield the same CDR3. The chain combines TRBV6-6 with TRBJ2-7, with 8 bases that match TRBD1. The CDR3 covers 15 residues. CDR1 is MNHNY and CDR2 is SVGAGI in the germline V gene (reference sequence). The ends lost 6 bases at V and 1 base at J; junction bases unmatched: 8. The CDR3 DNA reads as TGTGCCAGCAGCTACGGACAGGGACGGTCCTACGAGCAGTACTTC. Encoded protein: CASSYGQGRSYEQYF.

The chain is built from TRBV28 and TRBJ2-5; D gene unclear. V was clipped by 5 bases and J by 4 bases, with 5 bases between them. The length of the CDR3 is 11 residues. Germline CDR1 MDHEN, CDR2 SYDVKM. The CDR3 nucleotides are TGTGCCAGCAGTGTCCGAGAGACCCAGTACTTC. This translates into CASSVRETQYF.

CDR3 in amino acids: CASSLTGPSDTQYF. As DNA, the CDR3 is TGTGCCAGCAGCTTAACAGGGCCTTCAGATACGCAGTATTTT. The chain is built from TRBV7-6 and TRBJ2-3; perhaps TRBD1 as D (6 bases). V was cut by 2 bases and J by 4 bases, with 10 bases left in between. The germline V gene encodes CDR1 SGHVS and CDR2 FNYEAQ. The CDR3 covers 14 residues.

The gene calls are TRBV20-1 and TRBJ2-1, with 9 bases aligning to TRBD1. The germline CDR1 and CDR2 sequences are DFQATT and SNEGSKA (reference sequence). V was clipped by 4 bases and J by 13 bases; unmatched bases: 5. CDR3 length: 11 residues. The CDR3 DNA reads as TGCAGTGCTATTACAGGGGGCAGACAGTTCTTC. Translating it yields CSAITGGRQFF.

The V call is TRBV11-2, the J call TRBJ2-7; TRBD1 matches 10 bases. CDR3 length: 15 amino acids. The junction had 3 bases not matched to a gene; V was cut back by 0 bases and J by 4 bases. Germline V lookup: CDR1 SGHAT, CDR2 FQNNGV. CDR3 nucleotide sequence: TGTGCCAGCAGCTTAGAGATGGGACAGGGGTACGAGCAGTACTTC. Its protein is CASSLEMGQGYEQYF. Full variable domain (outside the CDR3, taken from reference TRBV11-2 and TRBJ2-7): EAGVAQSPRYKIIEKRQSVAFWCNPISGHATLYWYQQILGQGPKLLIQFQNNGVVDDSQLPKDRFSAERLKGVDSTLKIQPAKLEDSAVYLCASSLEMGQGYEQYFGPGTRLTVT.

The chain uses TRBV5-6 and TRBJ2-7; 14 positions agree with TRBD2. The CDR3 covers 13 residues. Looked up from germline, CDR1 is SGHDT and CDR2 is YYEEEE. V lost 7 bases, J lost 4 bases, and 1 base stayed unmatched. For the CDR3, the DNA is TGTGCCAGCGGACTAGCGGGGGGTTACGAGCAGTACTTC. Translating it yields CASGLAGGYEQYF.

The CDR3 loop reads CASSTGTGSYEQYF. In DNA, the CDR3 is TGCGCCAGCAGCACGGGGACAGGTAGTTACGAGCAGTACTTC. The chain combines TRBV5-1 with TRBJ2-7; 8 positions match TRBD1. The CDR3 runs to 14 residues. Unmatched junction bases numbered 7, after V lost 4 bases and J lost 4 bases. Germline V gene lookup returns CDR1 SGHRS and CDR2 YFSETQ.

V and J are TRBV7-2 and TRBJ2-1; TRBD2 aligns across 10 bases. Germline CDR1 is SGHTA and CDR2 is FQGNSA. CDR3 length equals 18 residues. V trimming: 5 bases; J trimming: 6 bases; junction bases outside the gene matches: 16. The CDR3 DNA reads TGTGCCAGCAGCATAAGTTTACTTAGCGGGAGGCAGGGCAATGAGCAGTTCTTC. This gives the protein CASSISLLSGRQGNEQFF.

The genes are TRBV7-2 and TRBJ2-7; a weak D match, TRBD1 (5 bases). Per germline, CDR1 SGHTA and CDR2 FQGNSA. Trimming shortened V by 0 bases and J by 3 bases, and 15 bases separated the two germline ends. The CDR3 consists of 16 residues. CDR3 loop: CASSLANYRTNYEQYF. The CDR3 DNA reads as TGTGCCAGCAGCTTAGCGAATTACCGGACAAACTACGAGCAGTACTTC.